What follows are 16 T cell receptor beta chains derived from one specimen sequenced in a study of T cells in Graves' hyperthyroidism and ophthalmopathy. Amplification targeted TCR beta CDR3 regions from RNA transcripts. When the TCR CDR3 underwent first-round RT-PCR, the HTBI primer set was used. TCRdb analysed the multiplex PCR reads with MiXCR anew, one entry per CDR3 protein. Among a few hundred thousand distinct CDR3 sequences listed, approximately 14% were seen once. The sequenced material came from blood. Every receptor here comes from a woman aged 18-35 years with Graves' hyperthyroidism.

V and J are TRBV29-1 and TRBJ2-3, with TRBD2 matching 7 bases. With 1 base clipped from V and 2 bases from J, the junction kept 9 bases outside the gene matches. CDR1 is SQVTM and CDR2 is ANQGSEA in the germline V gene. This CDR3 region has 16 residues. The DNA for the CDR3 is TGCAGCGTTGAAGTCCGACAAGCGGGACCCACAGATACGCAGTATTTT. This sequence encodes CSVEVRQAGPTDTQYF.

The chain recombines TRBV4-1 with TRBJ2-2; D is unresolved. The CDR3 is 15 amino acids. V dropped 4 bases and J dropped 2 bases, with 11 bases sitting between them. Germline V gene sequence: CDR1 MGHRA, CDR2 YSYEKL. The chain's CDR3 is CASSRPGSNTGELFF. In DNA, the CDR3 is TGCGCCAGCAGCCGACCGGGCTCCAACACCGGGGAGCTGTTTTTT.

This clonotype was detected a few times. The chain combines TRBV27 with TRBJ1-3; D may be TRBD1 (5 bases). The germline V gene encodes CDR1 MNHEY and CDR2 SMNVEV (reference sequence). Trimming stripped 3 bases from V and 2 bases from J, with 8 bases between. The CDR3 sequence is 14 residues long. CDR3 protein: CASSFQGPGNTIYF. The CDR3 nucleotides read TGTGCCAGCAGTTTCCAGGGCCCTGGAAACACCATATATTTT.

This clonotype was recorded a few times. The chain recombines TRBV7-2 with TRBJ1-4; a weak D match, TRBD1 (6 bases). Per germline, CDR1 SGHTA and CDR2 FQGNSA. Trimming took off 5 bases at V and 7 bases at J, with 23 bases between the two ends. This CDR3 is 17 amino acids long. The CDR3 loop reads CASSGQPPGYSSEKLFF. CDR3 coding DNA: TGTGCCAGCAGCGGACAGCCTCCAGGGTACTCAAGTGAAAAACTGTTTTTT.

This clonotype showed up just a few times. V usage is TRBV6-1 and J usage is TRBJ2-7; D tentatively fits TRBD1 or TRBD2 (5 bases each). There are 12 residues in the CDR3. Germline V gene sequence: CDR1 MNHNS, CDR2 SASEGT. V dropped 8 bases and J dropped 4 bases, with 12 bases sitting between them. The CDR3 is CASGTSPYEQYF. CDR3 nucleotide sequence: TGTGCCAGCGGGACCTCCCCTTACGAGCAGTACTTC.

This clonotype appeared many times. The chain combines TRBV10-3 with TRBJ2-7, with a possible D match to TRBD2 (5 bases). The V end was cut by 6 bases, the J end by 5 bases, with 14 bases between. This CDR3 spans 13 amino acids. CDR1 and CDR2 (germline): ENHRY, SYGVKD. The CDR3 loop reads CAISQAGGNEQYF. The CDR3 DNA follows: TGTGCCATCAGCCAGGCTGGAGGTAACGAGCAGTACTTC.

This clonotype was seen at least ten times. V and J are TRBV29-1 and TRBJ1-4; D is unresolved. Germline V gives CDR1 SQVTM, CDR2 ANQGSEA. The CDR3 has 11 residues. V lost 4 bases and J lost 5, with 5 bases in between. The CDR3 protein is CSVVSNEKLFF. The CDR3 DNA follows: TGCAGCGTTGTCTCCAATGAAAAACTGTTTTTT.

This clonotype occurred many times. The CDR3 loop reads CAIRRSGEGSPLHF. CDR3 DNA: TGTGCCATCAGACGGTCAGGGGAGGGATCACCCCTCCACTTT. This rearrangement joins TRBV10-3 to TRBJ1-6; maybe TRBD1 (6 bases). The CDR3 is 14 residues long. V was shortened by 6 bases and J by 10 bases, with 16 bases between the two germline ends. Looked up from germline, CDR1 is ENHRY and CDR2 is SYGVKD.

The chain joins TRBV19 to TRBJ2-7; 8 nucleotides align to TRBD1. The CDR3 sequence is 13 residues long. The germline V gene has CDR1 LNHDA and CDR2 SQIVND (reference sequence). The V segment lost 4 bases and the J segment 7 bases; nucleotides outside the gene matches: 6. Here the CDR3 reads CASSTQGAGEQYF. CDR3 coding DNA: TGTGCCAGTAGTACTCAGGGGGCGGGGGAGCAGTACTTC.

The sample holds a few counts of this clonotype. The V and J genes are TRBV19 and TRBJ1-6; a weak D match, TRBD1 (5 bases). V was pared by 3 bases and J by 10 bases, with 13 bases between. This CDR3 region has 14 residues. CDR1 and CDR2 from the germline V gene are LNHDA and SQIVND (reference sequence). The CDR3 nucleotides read TGTGCCAGTAGTATCCGTCCCGGGGCGTCACCCCTCCACTTT. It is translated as CASSIRPGASPLHF.

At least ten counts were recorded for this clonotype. The CDR3 nucleotides are TGTGCCAGCAGGACTAGCGGGAGTTCAGATACGCAGTATTTT. This codes for CASRTSGSSDTQYF. The rearrangement uses TRBV2 and TRBJ2-3; 12 positions agree with TRBD2. This CDR3 contains 14 residues. Germline values: CDR1 SNHLY, CDR2 FYNNEI. V lost 6 bases to trimming and J lost 4 bases; unmatched junction nucleotides: 2.

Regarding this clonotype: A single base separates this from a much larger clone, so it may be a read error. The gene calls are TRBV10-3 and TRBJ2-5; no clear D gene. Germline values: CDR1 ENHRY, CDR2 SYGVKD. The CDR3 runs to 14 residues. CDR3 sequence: CATSESGRQETQYF. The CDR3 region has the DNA TGTGCCACCAGTGAGTCTGGCAGGCAAGAGACCCAGTACTTC.

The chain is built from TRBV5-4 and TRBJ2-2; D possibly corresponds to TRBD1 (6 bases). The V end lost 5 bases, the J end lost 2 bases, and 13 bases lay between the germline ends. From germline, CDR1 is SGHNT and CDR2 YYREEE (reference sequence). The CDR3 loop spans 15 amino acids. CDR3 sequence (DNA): TGTGCCAGCAGATTCGACAGGAGTAACACCGGGGAGCTGTTTTTT. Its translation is CASRFDRSNTGELFF.

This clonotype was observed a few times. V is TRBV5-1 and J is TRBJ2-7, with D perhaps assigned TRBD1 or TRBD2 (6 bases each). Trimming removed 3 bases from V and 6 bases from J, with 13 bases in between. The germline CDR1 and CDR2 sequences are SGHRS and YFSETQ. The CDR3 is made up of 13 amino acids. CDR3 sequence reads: CASSWGEGGEQYF. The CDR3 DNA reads TGCGCCAGCAGCTGGGGGGAAGGGGGCGAGCAGTACTTC.

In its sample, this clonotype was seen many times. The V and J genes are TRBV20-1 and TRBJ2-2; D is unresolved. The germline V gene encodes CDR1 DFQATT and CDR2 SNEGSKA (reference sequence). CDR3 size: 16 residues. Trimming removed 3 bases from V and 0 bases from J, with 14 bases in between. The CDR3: CSASKSFGSNTGELFF. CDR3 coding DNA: TGCAGTGCTAGCAAGTCATTCGGGTCGAACACCGGGGAGCTGTTTTTT.

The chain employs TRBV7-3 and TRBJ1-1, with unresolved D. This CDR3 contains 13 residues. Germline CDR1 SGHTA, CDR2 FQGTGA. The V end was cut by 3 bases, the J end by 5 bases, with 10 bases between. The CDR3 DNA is TGTGCCAGCAGCTTTCAAAGGGAGACTGAAGCTTTCTTT. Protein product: CASSFQRETEAFF.